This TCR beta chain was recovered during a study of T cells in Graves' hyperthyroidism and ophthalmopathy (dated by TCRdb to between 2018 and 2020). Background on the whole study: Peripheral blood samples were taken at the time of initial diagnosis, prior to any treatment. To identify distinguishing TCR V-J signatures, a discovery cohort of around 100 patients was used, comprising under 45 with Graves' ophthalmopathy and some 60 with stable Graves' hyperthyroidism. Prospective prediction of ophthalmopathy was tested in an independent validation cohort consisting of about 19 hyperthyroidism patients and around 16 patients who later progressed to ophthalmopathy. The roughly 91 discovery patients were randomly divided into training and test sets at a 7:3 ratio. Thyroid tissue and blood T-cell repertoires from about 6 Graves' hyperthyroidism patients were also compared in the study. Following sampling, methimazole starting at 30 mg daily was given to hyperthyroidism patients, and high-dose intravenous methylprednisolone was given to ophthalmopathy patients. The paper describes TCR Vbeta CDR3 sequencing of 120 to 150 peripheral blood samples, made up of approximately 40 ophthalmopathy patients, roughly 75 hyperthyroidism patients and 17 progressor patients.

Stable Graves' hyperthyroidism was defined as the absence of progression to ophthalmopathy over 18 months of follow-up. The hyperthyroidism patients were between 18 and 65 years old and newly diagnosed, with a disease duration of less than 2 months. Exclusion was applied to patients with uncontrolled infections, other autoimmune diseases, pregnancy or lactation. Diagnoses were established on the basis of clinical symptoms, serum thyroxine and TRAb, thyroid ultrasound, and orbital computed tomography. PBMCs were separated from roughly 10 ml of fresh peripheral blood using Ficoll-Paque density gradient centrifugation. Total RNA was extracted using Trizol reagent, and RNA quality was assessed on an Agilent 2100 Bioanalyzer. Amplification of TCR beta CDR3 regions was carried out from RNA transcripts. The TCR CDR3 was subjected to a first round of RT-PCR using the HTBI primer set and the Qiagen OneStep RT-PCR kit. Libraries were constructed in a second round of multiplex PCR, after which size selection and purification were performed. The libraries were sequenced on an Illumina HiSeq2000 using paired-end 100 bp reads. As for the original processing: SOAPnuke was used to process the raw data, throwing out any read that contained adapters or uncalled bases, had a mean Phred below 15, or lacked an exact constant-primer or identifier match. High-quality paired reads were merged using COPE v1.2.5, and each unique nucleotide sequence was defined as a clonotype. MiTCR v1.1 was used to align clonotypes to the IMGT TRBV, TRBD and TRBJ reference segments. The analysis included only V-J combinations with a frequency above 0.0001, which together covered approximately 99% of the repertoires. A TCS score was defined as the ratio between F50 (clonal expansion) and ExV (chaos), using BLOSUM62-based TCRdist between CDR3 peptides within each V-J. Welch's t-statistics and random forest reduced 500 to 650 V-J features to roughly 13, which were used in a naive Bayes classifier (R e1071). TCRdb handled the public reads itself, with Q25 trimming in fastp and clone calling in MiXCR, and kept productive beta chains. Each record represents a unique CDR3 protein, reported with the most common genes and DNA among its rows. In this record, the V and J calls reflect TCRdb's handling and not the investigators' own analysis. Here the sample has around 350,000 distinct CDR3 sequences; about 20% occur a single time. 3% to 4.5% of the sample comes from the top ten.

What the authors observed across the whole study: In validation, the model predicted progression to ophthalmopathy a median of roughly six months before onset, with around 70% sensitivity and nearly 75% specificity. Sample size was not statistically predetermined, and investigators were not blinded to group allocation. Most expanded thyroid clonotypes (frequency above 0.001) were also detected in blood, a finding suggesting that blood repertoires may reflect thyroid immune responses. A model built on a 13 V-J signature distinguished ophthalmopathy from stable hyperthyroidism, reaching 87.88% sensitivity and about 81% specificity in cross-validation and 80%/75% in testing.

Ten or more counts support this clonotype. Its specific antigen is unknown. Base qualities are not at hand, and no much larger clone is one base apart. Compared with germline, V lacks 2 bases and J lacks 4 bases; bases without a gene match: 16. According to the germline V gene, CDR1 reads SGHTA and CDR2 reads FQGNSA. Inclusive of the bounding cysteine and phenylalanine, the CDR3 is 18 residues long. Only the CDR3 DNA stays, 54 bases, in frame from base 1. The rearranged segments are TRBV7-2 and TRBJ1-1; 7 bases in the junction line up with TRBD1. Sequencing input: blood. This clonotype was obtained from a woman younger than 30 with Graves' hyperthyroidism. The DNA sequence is TGTGCCAGCAGCTTAAAGGGGGGTGGAACCACAGGGGCCACTGAAGCTTTCTTT. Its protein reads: CASSLKGGGTTGATEAFF. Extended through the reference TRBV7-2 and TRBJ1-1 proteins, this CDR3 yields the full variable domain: GAGVSQSPSNKVTEKGKDVELRCDPISGHTALYWYRQSLGQGLEFLIYFQGNSAPDKSGLPSDRFSAERTGGSVSTLTIQRTQQEDSAVYLCASSLKGGGTTGATEAFFGQGTRLTVV.